This T cell receptor beta chain was retrieved from a study of T cell repertoires in cytomegalovirus infection. Study-wide background: Public TCR beta signatures provided an indication of both CMV infection and a matching HLA type. Study findings and constraints: HLA-C-restricted CMV clonotypes gave the most frequent clonotype in two of eight donors.

Each CDR3 protein gets one entry after TCRdb re-called the reads with MiXCR. The sample comprises roughly 280,000 distinct CDR3 sequences, roughly 9% of which are singletons, and roughly 16% rests with the top ten. This clonotype was picked up a small number of times. Its antigen remains unidentified. The CDR3 totals 11 residues. Trimming took off 7 bases at V and 7 bases at J, with 9 bases between the two ends. Germline CDR1 is SGHTA and CDR2 is FQGNSA. The chain is built from TRBV7-2 and TRBJ2-3; D might be TRBD2 (5 bases). Sequencing used PBMCs. This TCR derives from a human donor in good health (CMV status not recorded). Some clones in this sample may be carry-over from other donors' samples. The CDR3 DNA reads TGTGCCAGCACCTCGGGAAATACGCAGTATTTT. This gives the protein CASTSGNTQYF.